The clone carrying this TCR beta chain was observed once. This sample was taken from a study of sequential checkpoint blockade in melanoma. Study in general: Both treatment sequences were followed by maintenance nivolumab.

The CDR3 covers 13 residues. From germline, CDR1 is SNHLY and CDR2 FYNNEI. Assay: immunoSEQ multiplex PCR; the TCRdb copy retains only in-frame clones and omits some. This sample yields more than 9,500 clones, of which over 60% are seen a single time; 10% belongs to the top ten. Treatment meaning: randomized to nivolumab then ipilimumab (arm A) or the reverse (arm B). DNA-damaging chemotherapy had not been given to any patient beforehand. Sorted cells were live CD3+CD8+, lacking CD19 and CD56, from PBMCs. This clonotype was sampled from a human donor with melanoma. This specimen consisted of CD8+ T cells sorted from blood (inferred from file names), obtained from a patient given nivolumab and ipilimumab in sequence. The chain uses TRBV2 and TRBJ2-5, with D possibly being TRBD1 (5 bases). TRBJ2-7 explains the end of the DNA better; the J call may be wrong. CDR3 DNA sequence: TGTGCCAGCAGTGATGGACACACCTACGAGCAGTACTTC. Translation: CASSDGHTYEQYF.